What follows are 10 T cell receptor beta chains derived from one specimen sequenced in a study of blood T cell repertoires in COVID-19. Clones were sequenced by immunoSEQ multiplex PCR, and TCRdb holds only the in-frame ones, with some missing. The sample shows 200,000 to 250,000 clones, 84% of them seen only once. Sequenced: PBMCs or T cells enriched from blood (not recorded which). The origin of the receptors is a man in his 60s who had recovered from COVID-19.

V is TRBV7-9 and J is TRBJ2-6, with TRBD2 as a possible D gene (5 bases). CDR1 and CDR2 (germline): SEHNR, FQNEAQ (reference sequence). The CDR3 is 16 residues long. V was cut by 4 bases and J by 0 bases, with 10 bases left in between. The CDR3, as DNA: TGTGCCAGCAGCTCGTCAGAGGGCTCTGGGGCCAACGTCCTGACTTTC. Translating it yields CASSSSEGSGANVLTF. The full variable domain, in which reference TRBV7-9 and TRBJ2-6 provide the parts outside the CDR3, is DTGVSQNPRHKITKRGQNVTFRCDPISEHNRLYWYRQTLGQGPEFLTYFQNEAQLEKSRLLSDRFSAERPKGSFSTLEIQRTEQGDSAMYLCASSSSEGSGANVLTFGAGSRLTVL.

This CDR3 is CASSPRQGATNEKLFF. CDR3 coding DNA: TGTGCCAGCAGCCCACGACAGGGTGCAACTAATGAAAAACTGTTTTTT. This sequence joins TRBV3-1 (or the pseudogene TRBV3-2) and TRBJ1-4; TRBD1 agrees at 7 bases. The CDR3 extends over 16 amino acids. With 4 bases clipped from V and 0 bases from J, the junction kept 5 bases outside the gene matches. CDR1 is LGHDT, CDR2 YNNKEL, per germline (reference sequence).

The chain links TRBV27 to TRBJ2-2, with TRBD2 as a possible D gene (5 bases). There are 15 residues in the CDR3. Per the germline V gene, CDR1 is MNHEY and CDR2 is SMNVEV (reference sequence). Trimming stripped 8 bases from V and 2 bases from J, with 15 bases between. CDR3 loop: CASRRTPLNTGELFF. CDR3 coding DNA: TGTGCCAGCCGACGGACTCCCCTTAACACCGGGGAGCTGTTTTTT.

The rearrangement uses TRBV3-1 (or the pseudogene TRBV3-2) and TRBJ1-4, with TRBD1 matching 7 bases. With V trimmed by 4 bases and J by 0 bases, 2 bases remained unmatched. Germline CDR1 LGHDT, CDR2 YNNKEL (reference sequence). This CDR3 is 15 amino acids long. CDR3 nucleotides: TGTGCCAGCAGCCGGGGACAGCCAACTAATGAAAAACTGTTTTTT. This codes for CASSRGQPTNEKLFF.

CDR3 DNA sequence: TGTGCCAGCAGCGCCGGGACAGGGAGGACTGAAGCTTTCTTT. This encodes CASSAGTGRTEAFF. The V and J genes are TRBV7-8 and TRBJ1-1, with 9 bases lining up with TRBD1. V lost 5 bases, J lost 5 bases, and 6 bases stayed unmatched. CDR1 and CDR2 from the germline V gene are SGHVS and FQNEAQ. CDR3 size: 14 residues.

This rearrangement joins TRBV19 to TRBJ2-2; 8 bases are a match to TRBD1. The germline gives CDR1 LNHDA, CDR2 SQIVND (reference sequence). The V and J ends lost 5 bases and 3 bases, in that order; junction bases with no gene match: 8. This CDR3 has 16 residues. DNA for the CDR3: TGTGCCAGTAGTCTCCTCAGGGGGCAGTACACCGGGGAGCTGTTTTTT. It translates to CASSLLRGQYTGELFF.

This clone came up once. The rearrangement joins TRBV5-1 to TRBJ2-2; the D gene is possibly TRBD1 (7 bases). Germline-derived CDR1 and CDR2 are SGHRS and YFSETQ. The V gene lost 4 bases and the J gene lost 4 bases, with 17 bases spanning the gap. The CDR3 is 16 residues long. The CDR3 reads CASSIAPGDSTGELFF. CDR3 nucleotide sequence: TGCGCCAGCAGCATAGCCCCGGGGGACAGCACCGGGGAGCTGTTTTTT.

The chain links TRBV5-1 to TRBJ1-2, with a weak D call TRBD1 (5 bases). The germline gives CDR1 SGHRS, CDR2 YFSETQ. Trimming removed 4 bases from V and 5 bases from J, with 15 bases in between. CDR3 length equals 14 residues. For the CDR3, the DNA is TGCGCCAGCAGCCCCGAGACGGGGACTTATGGCTACACCTTC. Protein: CASSPETGTYGYTF.

The rearrangement links TRBV29-1 to TRBJ2-5; 9 nucleotides line up with TRBD2. Germline V lookup: CDR1 SQVTM, CDR2 ANQGSEA. This CDR3 contains 14 residues. Unmatched junction bases numbered 5, after V lost 4 bases and J lost 2 bases. CDR3 bases: TGCAGCGTTGTGAGCGGGGGGAGTCAAGAGACCCAGTACTTC. Its translation: CSVVSGGSQETQYF.

The gene calls are TRBV29-1 and TRBJ1-2; D ambiguous. Deletions cut 4 bases from V and 6 bases from J, with 12 bases between. CDR1 is SQVTM and CDR2 is ANQGSEA in the germline V gene. The CDR3 is made up of 12 amino acids. CDR3 in amino acids: CSVGEGTNGYTF. DNA for the CDR3: TGCAGCGTTGGGGAGGGAACTAATGGCTACACCTTC.